The rows below give T cell receptor beta chains drawn from one sample of a study of T cells in Graves' hyperthyroidism and ophthalmopathy. TCRdb processed the multiplex PCR reads anew with MiXCR; each CDR3 protein has one entry. The sample has about 360,000 distinct CDR3 sequences; roughly 13% are singletons. Sequencing input: blood. All receptors derive from a woman aged 18-29 years with Graves' hyperthyroidism. The CDR3 runs from the conserved cysteine through the conserved F or W. The order of the fields is J gene, D gene, clone size, CDR3 length, V gene, CDR3 protein, CDR3 DNA. A D gene is named only where the DNA matches it firmly. For some rows the clone size is stated as once, few or many, or as a class when expanded; others skip it.

TRBJ1-5	.	many	14	TRBV30	CALSPQNSNQPQHF	TGTGCCCTAAGTCCCCAAAATAGCAATCAGCCCCAGCATTTT
TRBJ2-2	.	.	14	TRBV5-1	CASQFRGETGELFF	TGCGCCAGCCAATTCAGGGGGGAAACCGGGGAGCTGTTTTTT
TRBJ2-7	TRBD2	.	14	TRBV6-2/TRBV6-3	CASRRTSEGREQYF	TGTGCCAGCAGGAGGACTAGCGAAGGACGGGAGCAGTACTTC
TRBJ2-5	TRBD2	many	13	TRBV27	CASSSGRGETQYF	TGTGCCAGCTCATCCGGGAGGGGAGAGACCCAGTACTTC
TRBJ1-2	TRBD1	many	14	TRBV13	CASSSRGRNYGYTF	TGTGCCAGCAGTTCCAGGGGGCGAAATTATGGCTACACCTTC
TRBJ2-2	TRBD2	.	14	TRBV19	CASKGLANTGELFF	TGTGCCAGTAAGGGACTAGCGAACACCGGGGAGCTGTTTTTT
TRBJ2-7	.	few	13	TRBV5-8	CASSYQITYEQYF	TGTGCCAGCAGCTATCAAATTACCTACGAGCAGTACTTC
TRBJ2-2	.	many	19	TRBV6-1	CASSERGPAGVGSSGELFF	TGTGCCAGCAGTGAAAGAGGACCGGCAGGGGTAGGATCCAGCGGGGAGCTGTTTTTT
TRBJ2-5	TRBD2	few	15	TRBV6-5	CASISTSGSYETQYF	TGTGCCAGCATTTCAACTAGCGGGAGTTATGAGACCCAGTACTTC
TRBJ2-7	.	few	14	TRBV25-1	CASSVTGAGYEQYF	TGTGCCAGCAGTGTGACGGGGGCAGGCTACGAGCAGTACTTC
TRBJ1-4	.	many	14	TRBV10-3	CAIGGARDNEKLFF	TGTGCCATCGGGGGCGCGAGGGATAATGAAAAACTGTTTTTT
TRBJ2-1	TRBD2	.	16	TRBV6-4	CASSDSRREDIDEQFF	TGTGCCAGCAGTGACTCGAGGCGGGAGGATATAGATGAGCAGTTCTTC
TRBJ2-7	.	few	14	TRBV20-1	CSARGPGITYEQYF	TGCAGTGCTAGAGGACCCGGAATAACCTACGAGCAGTACTTC
TRBJ2-7	TRBD1	many	21	TRBV7-2	CASSLTSAGTGPNLSSYEQYF	TGTGCCAGCAGCTTAACATCGGCCGGGACAGGCCCGAACCTTAGCTCCTACGAGCAGTACTTC
TRBJ1-1	.	few	14	TRBV5-1	CASSLGPINTEAFF	TGCGCCAGCAGCTTGGGGCCAATCAACACTGAAGCTTTCTTT
TRBJ2-7	TRBD1	few	16	TRBV7-9	CASSQPGGGQGTMQYF	TGTGCCAGCAGTCAACCAGGCGGGGGACAGGGAACGATGCAGTACTTC
TRBJ1-2	TRBD1	many	14	TRBV11-2	CASSLEGTGYGYTF	TGTGCCAGCAGCTTAGAAGGGACAGGCTATGGCTACACCTTC
TRBJ1-2	.	many	11	TRBV30	CAWSNRVVYTF	TGTGCCTGGAGCAACAGGGTGGTCTACACCTTC
TRBJ2-3	.	many	13	TRBV5-1	CASSLGLPDTQYF	TGCGCCAGCAGCTTGGGACTGCCAGATACGCAGTATTTT
TRBJ1-5	.	many	17	TRBV7-8	CASSFRWNRSIYQPQHF	TGTGCCAGCAGTTTCCGGTGGAACAGGAGCATTTATCAGCCCCAGCATTTT
TRBJ2-5	.	many	15	TRBV18	CASSPPAQGQETQYF	TGTGCCAGCTCACCACCGGCTCAGGGCCAAGAGACCCAGTACTTC
TRBJ2-1	.	once	13	TRBV6-1	CAIWGAPYNEPFF	TGTGCCATCTGGGGGGCCCCCTACAATGAGCCGTTCTTC
TRBJ2-3	TRBD2	many	14	TRBV7-3	CASSLTSGRVTQYF	TGTGCCAGCAGCCTGACTAGCGGGAGGGTTACGCAGTATTTT
TRBJ1-4	TRBD1	many	13	TRBV20-1	CSARTGADEKLFF	TGCAGTGCCCGGACAGGGGCGGACGAAAAACTGTTTTTT
TRBJ2-4	.	many	15	TRBV7-9	CASSDEGKAKNIQYF	TGTGCCAGCAGCGATGAGGGAAAAGCCAAAAACATTCAGTACTTC
TRBJ2-7	.	.	15	TRBV7-9	CASSPSYGPSYEQYF	TGTGCCAGCAGCCCCTCTTATGGCCCTTCCTACGAGCAGTACTTC
TRBJ2-1	.	.	14	TRBV3-1	CASSLPGGNNEQFF	TGTGCCAGCAGCCTCCCTGGAGGGAACAATGAGCAGTTCTTC
TRBJ2-3	.	.	19	TRBV15	CATSRDRVTSLSSTDTQYF	TGTGCCACCAGCAGAGATCGTGTGACTAGTCTTTCTAGCACAGATACGCAGTATTTT
TRBJ2-3	.	many	16	TRBV12-3/TRBV12-4	CASSFSYWGPTDTQYF	TGTGCCAGCAGTTTCAGTTATTGGGGGCCCACAGATACGCAGTATTTT
TRBJ2-1	TRBD1	many	17	TRBV6-1	CASRAGTGPNSYNEQFF	TGTGCCAGCAGGGCAGGGACAGGCCCCAACTCCTACAATGAGCAGTTCTTC
TRBJ2-1	TRBD2	many	16	TRBV4-3	CASSWMGLAGVNEQFF	TGCGCCAGCAGCTGGATGGGACTAGCGGGAGTCAATGAGCAGTTCTTC
TRBJ2-1	.	many	12	TRBV28	CASSLFVDEQFF	TGTGCCAGCAGTTTATTTGTGGATGAGCAGTTCTTC
TRBJ2-1	TRBD1	few	14	TRBV28	CASSSTISGGYLVF	TGTGCCAGCAGTTCAACAATCTCAGGGGGCTACTTGGTCTTC
TRBJ1-1	TRBD1	few	14	TRBV25-1	CASSADRGVTEAFF	TGTGCCAGCAGTGCCGACAGGGGGGTTACTGAAGCTTTCTTT
TRBJ1-6	.	many	15	TRBV6-1	CASSPQGPSNSPLHF	TGTGCCAGCAGCCCACAGGGTCCGTCTAATTCACCCCTCCACTTT
TRBJ1-1	TRBD1	many	14	TRBV11-2	CASSSPRQGTEAFF	TGTGCCAGCAGCTCGCCGAGACAGGGAACTGAAGCTTTCTTT
TRBJ1-2	.	many	14	TRBV27	CASRPLGQTYGYTF	TGTGCCAGCAGACCCTTAGGACAGACGTATGGCTACACCTTC
TRBJ2-1	.	many	16	TRBV7-8	CASSSRPNGGVNEQFF	TGTGCCAGCAGCAGTCGACCCAACGGTGGGGTCAATGAGCAGTTCTTC
TRBJ1-1	.	.	13	TRBV12-3/TRBV12-4	CASSININTEAFF	TGTGCCAGCAGCATCAACATAAACACTGAAGCTTTCTTT
TRBJ2-7	.	.	12	TRBV25-1	CASPGQLREQYF	TGTGCCAGCCCGGGGCAACTCCGGGAGCAGTACTTC
TRBJ1-2	TRBD1	.	15	TRBV7-2	CASSLETGSNYGYTF	TGTGCCAGCAGCTTAGAGACAGGGTCTAACTATGGCTACACCTTC
TRBJ2-5	.	many	16	TRBV12-5	CASGDGPTADQETQYF	TGTGCTAGTGGTGATGGTCCTACAGCAGATCAAGAGACCCAGTACTTC
TRBJ1-5	.	.	16	TRBV6-5	CASSYSRTVINQPQHF	TGTGCCAGCAGTTACTCAAGGACGGTTATTAATCAGCCCCAGCATTTT
TRBJ2-1	TRBD2	.	19	TRBV28	CASSLWGLAGKKPYNEQFF	TGTGCCAGCAGCCTATGGGGACTAGCGGGGAAGAAACCCTACAATGAGCAGTTCTTC
TRBJ2-1	TRBD1	many	16	TRBV13	CASSPRGRGSLKEQFF	TGTGCCAGCAGCCCCCGGGGCAGGGGGTCTCTCAAGGAGCAGTTCTTC
TRBJ2-5	TRBD2	.	17	TRBV6-2/TRBV6-3	CASSYTPPGLAQETQYF	TGTGCCAGCAGTTACACCCCCCCGGGACTAGCGCAAGAGACCCAGTACTTC
TRBJ2-1	.	.	13	TRBV12-3/TRBV12-4	CASSLGPCNEQFF	TGTGCCAGCAGTTTAGGCCCCTGCAATGAGCAGTTCTTC
TRBJ2-1	.	many	15	TRBV7-9	CASSSPERGYNEQFF	TGTGCCAGCAGCTCGCCGGAGAGAGGCTACAATGAGCAGTTCTTC
TRBJ2-7	.	many	14	TRBV5-1	CASSLEGTPYEQYF	TGCGCCAGCAGCTTGGAAGGAACCCCCTACGAGCAGTACTTC
TRBJ2-5	TRBD2	.	21	TRBV3-1	CASSQFDWGSAGGHTGKRPYF	TGTGCCAGCAGCCAATTTGACTGGGGAAGTGCGGGGGGGCACACGGGGAAGAGACCCTACTTC
TRBJ2-6	TRBD1	many	19	TRBV11-1	CASSLHPGTGGSGANVLTF	TGTGCCAGCAGCTTGCACCCCGGGACAGGGGGGTCTGGGGCCAACGTCCTGACTTTC
TRBJ2-7	TRBD1	many	15	TRBV30	CAWSVAGTGSYEQYF	TGTGCCTGGAGTGTCGCAGGGACAGGCTCCTACGAGCAGTACTTC
TRBJ2-1	.	many	12	TRBV6-5	CASSYHSGLWFF	TGTGCCAGCAGTTACCATTCGGGACTCTGGTTCTTC
TRBJ1-4	TRBD1	many	14	TRBV28	CASSRQGWNEKLFF	TGTGCCAGCAGCCGACAGGGGTGGAATGAAAAACTGTTTTTT
TRBJ2-3	.	few	16	TRBV28	CACLPPGRSIADTQYF	TGTGCCTGTCTCCCCCCGGGACGGTCGATCGCAGATACGCAGTATTTT
TRBJ2-2	.	many	19	TRBV7-3	CASSSNLPGTLGVPGELFF	TGTGCCAGCAGCTCCAATCTCCCTGGGACATTGGGCGTCCCCGGGGAGCTGTTTTTT
TRBJ1-2	.	many	14	TRBV2	CASSVLGGFYGYTF	TGTGCCAGCAGTGTTTTGGGGGGTTTTTATGGCTACACCTTC